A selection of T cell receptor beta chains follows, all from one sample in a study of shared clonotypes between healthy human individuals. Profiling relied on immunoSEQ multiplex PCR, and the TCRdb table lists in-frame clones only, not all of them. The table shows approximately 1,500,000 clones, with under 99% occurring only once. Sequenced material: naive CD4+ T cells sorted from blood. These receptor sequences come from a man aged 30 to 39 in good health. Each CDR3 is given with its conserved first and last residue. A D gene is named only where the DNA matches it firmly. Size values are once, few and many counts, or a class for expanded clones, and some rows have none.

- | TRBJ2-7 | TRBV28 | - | CASSLGGPRAYEQYF | TGTGCCAGCAGTTTAGGGGGTCCGAGGGCCTACGAGCAGTACTTC
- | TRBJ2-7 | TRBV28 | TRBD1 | CASSLLGGPSYEQYF | TGTGCCAGCAGCCTCCTAGGGGGCCCGTCCTACGAGCAGTACTTC
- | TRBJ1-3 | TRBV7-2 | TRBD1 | CASSRPPGTASGNTIYF | TGTGCCAGCAGTCGACCCCCAGGGACAGCATCTGGAAACACCATATATTTT
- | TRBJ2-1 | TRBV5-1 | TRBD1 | CASSTGQDNEQFF | TGCGCCAGCAGCACAGGACAGGACAATGAGCAGTTCTTC
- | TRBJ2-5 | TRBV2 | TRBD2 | CASRFSGLAGVYRETQYF | TGTGCCAGCAGATTTTCGGGACTAGCGGGAGTATACCGAGAGACCCAGTACTTC
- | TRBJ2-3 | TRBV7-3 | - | CASSLRSVDTQYF | TGTGCCAGCAGCTTAAGGAGCGTAGATACGCAGTATTTT
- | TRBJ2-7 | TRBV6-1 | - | CASSESFLEYF | TGTGCCAGCAGTGAATCTTTTCTGGAGTACTTC
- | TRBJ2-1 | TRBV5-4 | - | CASSLPGNEQFF | TGTGCCAGCAGCTTGCCGGGAAATGAGCAGTTCTTC
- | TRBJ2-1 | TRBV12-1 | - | CASSFSGIYNEQFF | TGTGCCAGCAGCTTTTCCGGGATCTACAATGAGCAGTTCTTC
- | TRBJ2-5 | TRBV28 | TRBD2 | CASSPGRGLPETQYF | TGTGCCAGCAGTCCGGGGAGGGGACTACCAGAGACCCAGTACTTC
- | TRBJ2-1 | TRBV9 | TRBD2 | CASSVGTSGENEQFF | TGTGCCAGCAGCGTAGGGACTAGCGGAGAAAATGAGCAGTTCTTC
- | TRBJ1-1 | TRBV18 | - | CASSPQTREAFF | TGTGCCAGCTCACCTCAGACCAGGGAAGCTTTCTTT
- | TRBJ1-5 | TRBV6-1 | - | CASSEFGNQPQHF | TGTGCCAGCAGTGAATTCGGGAATCAGCCCCAGCATTTT
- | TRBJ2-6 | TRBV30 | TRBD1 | CAWNTYRDRRGGSGANVLTF | TGTGCCTGGAACACGTATCGGGACAGGAGGGGCGGCTCTGGGGCCAACGTCCTGACTTTC
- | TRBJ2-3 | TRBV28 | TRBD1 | CASSPLGQGYSDTQYF | TGTGCCAGCAGTCCTCTGGGACAGGGGTATTCAGATACGCAGTATTTT
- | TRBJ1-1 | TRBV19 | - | CASSSRRNTEAFF | TGTGCCAGTAGTTCCCGACGGAACACTGAAGCTTTCTTT
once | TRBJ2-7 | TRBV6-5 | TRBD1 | CASSAPDRGPYEQYF | TGTGCCAGCAGCGCCCCGGACAGGGGTCCGTACGAGCAGTACTTC
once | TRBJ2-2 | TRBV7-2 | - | CASSLGLRLVANTGELFF | TGTGCCAGCAGCTTAGGGCTCCGACTAGTCGCGAACACCGGGGAGCTGTTTTTT
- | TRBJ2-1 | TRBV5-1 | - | CASSRTGQVNEQFF | TGCGCCAGCTCCCGTACAGGGCAGGTCAATGAGCAGTTCTTC
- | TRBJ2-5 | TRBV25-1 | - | CASSDWARVLGQETQYF | TGTGCCAGCAGTGATTGGGCGCGGGTTCTGGGCCAAGAGACCCAGTACTTC
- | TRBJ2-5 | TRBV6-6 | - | CASSSGGHQETQYF | TGTGCCAGCAGTTCGGGGGGACATCAAGAGACCCAGTACTTC
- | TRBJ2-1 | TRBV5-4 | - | CASSPVDSYNEQFF | TGTGCCAGCAGTCCAGTGGACTCCTACAATGAGCAGTTCTTC
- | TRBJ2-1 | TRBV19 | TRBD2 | CASSIGTSGSTYNEQFF | TGTGCCAGTAGTATCGGAACTAGCGGGAGTACCTACAATGAGCAGTTCTTC
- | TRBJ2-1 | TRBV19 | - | CASSITSGHSSYNEQFF | TGTGCCAGTAGTATTACATCCGGCCATAGCTCCTACAATGAGCAGTTCTTC
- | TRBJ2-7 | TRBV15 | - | CATSSGRKAEQYF | TGTGCCACCAGCTCGGGCAGGAAGGCCGAGCAGTACTTC
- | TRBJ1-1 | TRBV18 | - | CASSQRGSGEAFF | TGTGCCAGCTCACAGAGGGGGAGCGGTGAAGCTTTCTTT
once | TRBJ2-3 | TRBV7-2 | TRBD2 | CASSSFSGDTDTQYF | TGTGCCAGCAGCTCCTTTAGCGGGGATACAGATACGCAGTATTTT
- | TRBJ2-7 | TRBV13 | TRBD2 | CASSPGLVLYEQYF | TGTGCCAGCAGCCCGGGACTAGTATTATACGAGCAGTACTTC
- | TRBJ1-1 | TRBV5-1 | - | CASSSGLPNTEAFF | TGCGCCAGCAGCTCGGGACTGCCGAACACTGAAGCTTTCTTT
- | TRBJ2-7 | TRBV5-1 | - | CASSLQVSYEQYF | TGCGCCAGCAGCTTACAGGTTTCCTACGAGCAGTACTTC
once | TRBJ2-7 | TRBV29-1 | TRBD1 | CSVYGTGAYEQYF | TGCAGCGTCTACGGGACAGGGGCCTACGAGCAGTACTTC
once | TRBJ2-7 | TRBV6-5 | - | CASRATGFVANEQYF | TGTGCCAGCAGGGCCACAGGTTTTGTCGCGAACGAGCAGTACTTC
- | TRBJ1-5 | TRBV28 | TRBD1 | CASSPWTGLANQPQHF | TGTGCCAGCAGTCCATGGACAGGGTTGGCGAATCAGCCCCAGCATTTT
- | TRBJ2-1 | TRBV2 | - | CASTSFDEQFF | TGTGCCAGTACTAGTTTCGATGAGCAGTTCTTC
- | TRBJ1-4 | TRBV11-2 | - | CASSLTGWGEKLFF | TGTGCCAGCAGCTTAACAGGGTGGGGGGAAAAACTGTTTTTT
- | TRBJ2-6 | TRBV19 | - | CASRHISGANVLTF | TGTGCCAGTAGACATATCTCTGGGGCCAACGTCCTGACTTTC
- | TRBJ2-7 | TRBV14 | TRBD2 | CASSPGLLFKQYF | TGTGCCAGCAGCCCGGGACTACTTTTCAAGCAGTACTTC
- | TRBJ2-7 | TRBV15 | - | CATSRALQGPYEQYF | TGTGCCACCAGCAGAGCTCTCCAGGGCCCCTACGAGCAGTACTTC
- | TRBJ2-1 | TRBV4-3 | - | CASSQALQTNEQFF | TGCGCCAGCAGCCAAGCGTTACAGACCAATGAGCAGTTCTTC
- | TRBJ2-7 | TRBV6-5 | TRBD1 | CASTSTGLRYEQYF | TGTGCCAGCACCTCGACAGGGTTGAGATACGAGCAGTACTTC
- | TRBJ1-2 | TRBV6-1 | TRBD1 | CASSETLTLAGGYGYTF | TGTGCCAGCAGTGAAACTCTAACTCTGGCAGGGGGCTATGGCTACACCTTC
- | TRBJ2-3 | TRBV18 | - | CASSPLAGTTDTQYF | TGTGCCAGCTCACCACTCGCTGGGACCACAGATACGCAGTATTTT
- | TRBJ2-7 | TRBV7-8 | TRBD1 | CASSLVDRVGYEQYF | TGTGCCAGCAGCTTAGTTGACAGGGTCGGCTACGAGCAGTACTTC
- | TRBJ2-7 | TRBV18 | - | CASSPPGQIFYEQYF | TGTGCCAGCTCACCTCCGGGACAAATTTTCTACGAGCAGTACTTC